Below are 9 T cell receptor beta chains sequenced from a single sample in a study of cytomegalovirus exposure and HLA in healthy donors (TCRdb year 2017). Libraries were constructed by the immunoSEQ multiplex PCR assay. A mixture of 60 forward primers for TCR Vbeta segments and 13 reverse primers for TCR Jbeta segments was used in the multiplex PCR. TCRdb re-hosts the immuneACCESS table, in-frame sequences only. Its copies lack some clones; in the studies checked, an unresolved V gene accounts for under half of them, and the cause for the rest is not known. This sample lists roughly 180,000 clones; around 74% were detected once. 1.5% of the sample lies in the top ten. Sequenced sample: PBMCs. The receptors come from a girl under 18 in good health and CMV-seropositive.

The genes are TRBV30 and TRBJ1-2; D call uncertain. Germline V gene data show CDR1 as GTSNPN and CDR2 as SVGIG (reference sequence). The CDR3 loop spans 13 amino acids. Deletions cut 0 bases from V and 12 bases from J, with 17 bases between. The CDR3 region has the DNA TGTGCCTGGAGTGTATTGGGAGGACGGGTTCACACCTTC. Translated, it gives CAWSVLGGRVHTF.

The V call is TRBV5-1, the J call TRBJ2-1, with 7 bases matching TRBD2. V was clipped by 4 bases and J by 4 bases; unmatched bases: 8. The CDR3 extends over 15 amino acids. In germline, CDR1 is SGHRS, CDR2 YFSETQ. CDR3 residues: CASSPRGEGYNEQFF. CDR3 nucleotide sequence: TGCGCCAGCAGCCCCCGGGGGGAGGGGTACAATGAGCAGTTCTTC. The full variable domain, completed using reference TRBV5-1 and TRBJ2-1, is KAGVTQTPRYLIKTRGQQVTLSCSPISGHRSVSWYQQTPGQGLQFLFEYFSETQRNKGNFPGRFSGRQFSNSRSEMNVSTLELGDSALYLCASSPRGEGYNEQFFGPGTRLTVL.

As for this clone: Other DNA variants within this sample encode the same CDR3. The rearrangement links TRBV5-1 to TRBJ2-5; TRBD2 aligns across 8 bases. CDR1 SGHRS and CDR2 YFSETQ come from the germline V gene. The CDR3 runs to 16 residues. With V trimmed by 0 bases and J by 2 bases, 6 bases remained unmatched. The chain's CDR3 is CASSLAPSGGQETQYF. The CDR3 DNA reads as TGCGCCAGCAGCTTGGCCCCCAGCGGGGGTCAAGAGACCCAGTACTTC. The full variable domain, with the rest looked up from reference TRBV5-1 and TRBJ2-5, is KAGVTQTPRYLIKTRGQQVTLSCSPISGHRSVSWYQQTPGQGLQFLFEYFSETQRNKGNFPGRFSGRQFSNSRSEMNVSTLELGDSALYLCASSLAPSGGQETQYFGPGTRLLVL.

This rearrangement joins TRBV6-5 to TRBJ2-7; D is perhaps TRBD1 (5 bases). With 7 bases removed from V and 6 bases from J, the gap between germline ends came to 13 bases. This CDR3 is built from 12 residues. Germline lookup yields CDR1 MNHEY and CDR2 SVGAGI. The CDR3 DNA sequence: TGTGCCAGCACCTCCCCAGGGTCCGAGCAGTACTTC. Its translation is CASTSPGSEQYF.

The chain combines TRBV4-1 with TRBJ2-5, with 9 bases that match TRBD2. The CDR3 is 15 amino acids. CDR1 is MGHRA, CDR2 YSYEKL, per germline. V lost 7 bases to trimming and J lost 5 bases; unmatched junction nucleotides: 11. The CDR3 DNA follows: TGCGCCAGCACCGCTATCGGGACTAGCCGGGAGACCCAGTACTTC. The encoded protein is CASTAIGTSRETQYF.

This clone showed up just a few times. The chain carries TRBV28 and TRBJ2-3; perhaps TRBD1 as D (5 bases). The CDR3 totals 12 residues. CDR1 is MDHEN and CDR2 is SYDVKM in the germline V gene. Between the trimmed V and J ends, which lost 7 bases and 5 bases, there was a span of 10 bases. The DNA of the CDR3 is TGTGCCAGCAAAGGGGCCGGAGATACGCAGTATTTT. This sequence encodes CASKGAGDTQYF.

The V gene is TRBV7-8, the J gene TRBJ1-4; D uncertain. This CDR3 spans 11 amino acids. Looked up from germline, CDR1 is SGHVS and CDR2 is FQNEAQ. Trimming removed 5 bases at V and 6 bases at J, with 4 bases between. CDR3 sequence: CASSPDEKLFF. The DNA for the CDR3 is TGTGCCAGCAGCCCGGATGAAAAACTGTTTTTT.

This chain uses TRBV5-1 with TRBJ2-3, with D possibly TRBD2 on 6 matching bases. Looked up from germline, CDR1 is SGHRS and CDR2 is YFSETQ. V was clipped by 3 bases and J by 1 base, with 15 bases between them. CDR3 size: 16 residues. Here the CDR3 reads CASSSTGTPGTDTQYF. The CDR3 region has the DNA TGCGCCAGCAGCTCGACCGGGACTCCAGGCACAGATACGCAGTATTTT.

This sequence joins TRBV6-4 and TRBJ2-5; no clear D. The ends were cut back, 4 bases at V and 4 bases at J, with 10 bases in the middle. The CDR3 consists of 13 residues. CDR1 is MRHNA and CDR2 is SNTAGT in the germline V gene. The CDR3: CASSASGRETQYF. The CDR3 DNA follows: TGTGCCAGCAGTGCGTCCGGTAGAGAGACCCAGTACTTC.